Below, 13 T cell receptor beta chains from the same sample are listed, as sequenced in a study of CXCR3-negative and CXCR3-positive naive CD8 T cells. Libraries of TRB cDNA were made by 5' RACE and carried UMIs. TCRdb reprocessed the 5' RACE reads and stores each CDR3 protein as one record, lacking DNA. In total, the table holds 100,000 to 150,000 distinct CDR3 sequences. The sample comprised naive CXCR3- CD8+ T cells from blood. The subset was: CD45RO-CCR7+CD27+CD95- naive CD8+ T cells lacking CXCR3 (TNR3-). Receptor source: a human donor in good health. Some clones in this sample may be carry-over from other donors' samples.

The chain uses TRBV9 and TRBJ1-4. This CDR3 has 14 residues. Germline V gene sequence: CDR1 SGDLS, CDR2 YYNGEE. This CDR3 is CASSADTGREKLFF.

The V and J genes are TRBV20-1 and TRBJ2-1; TCRdb reports TRBD2, a call that lacks DNA to check it against. Germline V gene data show CDR1 as DFQATT and CDR2 as SNEGSKA (reference sequence). CDR3 length: 15 residues. The CDR3 sequence: CSARFGTSGGNEQFF.

The CDR3 reads CASSLMRTGARNEQFF. The V and J genes are TRBV7-3 and TRBJ2-1; absent DNA, TCRdb's TRBD1 call cannot be checked. There are 16 residues in the CDR3. Germline V gives CDR1 SGHTA, CDR2 FQGTGA.

The chain employs TRBV27 and TRBJ2-3; TCRdb lists TRBD1, though no DNA is available to test this call. The CDR3 spans 15 residues. Germline values: CDR1 MNHEY, CDR2 SMNVEV (reference sequence). CDR3 protein: CASSLSILGADTQYF.

The rearrangement uses TRBV6-5 and TRBJ1-2. Germline CDR1 reads MNHEY; CDR2 reads SVGAGI. The CDR3 is 13 residues long. The CDR3 sequence: CASSYSIYLGYTF.

The J gene is TRBJ1-6, the V gene TRBV28. Germline CDR1 reads MDHEN; CDR2 reads SYDVKM. The CDR3 is made up of 13 amino acids. The CDR3 region is CASSLLGREPLHF.

The rearrangement uses TRBV6-6 and TRBJ2-7; TCRdb indicates TRBD1, and absent DNA this call remains unverified. This CDR3 has 16 residues. Germline assignment: CDR1 MNHNY and CDR2 SVGAGI (reference sequence). CDR3 sequence reads: CASSYSVGQGVYEQYF.

The CDR3 is CASSSSGTSAADTQYF. The rearrangement links TRBV6-4 to TRBJ2-3; checking the TCRdb D call of TRBD2 is not possible without DNA. Germline loops: CDR1 MRHNA, CDR2 SNTAGT. This CDR3 region has 16 residues.

V and J are TRBV28 and TRBJ1-1; TCRdb picks TRBD1, but there is no DNA to check that call. Germline-derived CDR1 and CDR2 are MDHEN and SYDVKM. CDR3 length: 13 residues. This CDR3 is CASRPNRATEAFF.

The chain has TRBV11-3 and TRBJ2-5; TCRdb gives TRBD2 as the D gene, but with no DNA this cannot be confirmed. In germline, CDR1 is SGHNT, CDR2 YENEEA. There are 17 residues in the CDR3. The CDR3: CASSSPPSGGARETQYF.

This chain links TRBV4-3 with TRBJ2-1; TCRdb calls TRBD1, which cannot be checked without DNA. The CDR3 consists of 15 residues. In germline, CDR1 is LGHNA, CDR2 YSLEER. Here the CDR3 reads CASSLHRGATNEQFF.

The V gene is TRBV4-3, the J gene TRBJ2-3; TCRdb returns TRBD1, unconfirmable since there is no DNA. CDR1 is LGHNA and CDR2 is YSLEER in the germline V gene. The CDR3 extends over 15 amino acids. The CDR3 here is CASSYGTGGTDTQYF.

CDR3 amino acids: CASSLIYGGFTTDTQYF. The V and J genes are TRBV12-3 or TRBV12-4 and TRBJ2-3; TCRdb's D call, TRBD1, is unchecked because there is no DNA. CDR3 length: 17 residues.